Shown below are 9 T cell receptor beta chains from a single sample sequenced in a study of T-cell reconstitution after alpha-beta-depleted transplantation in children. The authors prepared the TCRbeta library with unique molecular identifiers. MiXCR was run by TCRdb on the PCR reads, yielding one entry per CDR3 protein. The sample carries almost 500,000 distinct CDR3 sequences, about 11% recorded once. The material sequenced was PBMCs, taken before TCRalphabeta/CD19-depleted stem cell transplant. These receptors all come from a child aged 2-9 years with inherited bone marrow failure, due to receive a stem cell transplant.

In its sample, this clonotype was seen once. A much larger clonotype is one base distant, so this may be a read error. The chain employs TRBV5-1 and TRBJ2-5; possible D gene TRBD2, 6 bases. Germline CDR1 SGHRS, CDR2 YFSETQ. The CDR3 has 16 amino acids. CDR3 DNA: TGCGCCAGCACCTTGTCTCCTAGCGTGGGAGGTGAGACCCAGTACTTC. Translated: CASTLSPSVGGETQYF.

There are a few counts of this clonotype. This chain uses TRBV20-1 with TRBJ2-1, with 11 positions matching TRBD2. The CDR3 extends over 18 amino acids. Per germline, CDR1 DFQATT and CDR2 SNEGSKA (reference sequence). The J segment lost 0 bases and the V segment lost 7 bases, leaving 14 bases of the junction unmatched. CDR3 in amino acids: CSGVTSGGALSSYNEQFF. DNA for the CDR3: TGCAGTGGCGTCACTAGCGGGGGAGCCTTGAGCTCCTACAATGAGCAGTTCTTC.

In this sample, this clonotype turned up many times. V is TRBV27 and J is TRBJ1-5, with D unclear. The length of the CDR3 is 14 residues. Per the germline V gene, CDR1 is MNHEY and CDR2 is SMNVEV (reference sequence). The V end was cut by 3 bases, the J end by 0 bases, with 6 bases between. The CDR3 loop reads CASSFRDSNQPQHF. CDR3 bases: TGTGCCAGCAGTTTCAGAGATAGCAATCAGCCCCAGCATTTT.

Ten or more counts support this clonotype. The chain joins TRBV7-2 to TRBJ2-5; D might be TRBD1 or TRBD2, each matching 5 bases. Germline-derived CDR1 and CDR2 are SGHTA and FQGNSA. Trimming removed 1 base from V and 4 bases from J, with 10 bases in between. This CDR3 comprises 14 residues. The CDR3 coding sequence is TGTGCCAGCAGCTTAGATTGGGGGTCAGAGACCCAGTACTTC. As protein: CASSLDWGSETQYF.

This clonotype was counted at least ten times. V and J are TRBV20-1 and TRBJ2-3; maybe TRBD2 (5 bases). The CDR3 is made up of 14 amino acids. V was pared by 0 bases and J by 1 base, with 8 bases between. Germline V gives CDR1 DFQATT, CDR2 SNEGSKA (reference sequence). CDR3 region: CSAREKAGTDTQYF. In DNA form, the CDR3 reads TGCAGTGCTAGAGAAAAAGCGGGCACAGATACGCAGTATTTT.

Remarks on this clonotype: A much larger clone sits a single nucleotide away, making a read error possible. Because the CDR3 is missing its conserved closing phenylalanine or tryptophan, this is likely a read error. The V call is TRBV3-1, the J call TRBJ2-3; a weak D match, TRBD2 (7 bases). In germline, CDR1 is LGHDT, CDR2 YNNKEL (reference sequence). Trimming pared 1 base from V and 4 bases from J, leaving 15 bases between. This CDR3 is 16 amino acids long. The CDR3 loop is CASSQVADGGPDTQYS. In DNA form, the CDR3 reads TGTGCCAGCAGCCAAGTAGCGGACGGGGGGCCAGATACGCAGTATTCT.

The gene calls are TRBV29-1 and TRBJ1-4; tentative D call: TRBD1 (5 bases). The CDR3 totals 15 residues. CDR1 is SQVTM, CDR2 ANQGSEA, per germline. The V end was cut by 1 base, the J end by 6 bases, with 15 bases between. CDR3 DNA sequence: TGCAGCGTTGAAGTGGAGGGGTTGGGGGATGAAAAACTGTTTTTT. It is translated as CSVEVEGLGDEKLFF.

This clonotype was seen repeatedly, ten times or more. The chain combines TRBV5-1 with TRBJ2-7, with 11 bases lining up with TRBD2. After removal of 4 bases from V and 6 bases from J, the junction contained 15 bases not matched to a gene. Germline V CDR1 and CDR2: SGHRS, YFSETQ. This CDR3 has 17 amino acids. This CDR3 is CASSPRTSGRLNGEQYF. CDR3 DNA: TGCGCCAGCAGCCCCCGCACTAGCGGGAGACTAAACGGCGAGCAGTACTTC.

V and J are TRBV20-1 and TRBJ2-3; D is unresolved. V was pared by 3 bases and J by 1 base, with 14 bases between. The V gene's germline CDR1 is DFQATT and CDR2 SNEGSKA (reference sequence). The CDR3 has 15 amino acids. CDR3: CSASRAVFGTDTQYF. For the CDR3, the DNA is TGCAGTGCTAGTAGGGCGGTGTTTGGCACAGATACGCAGTATTTT.